This is a list of T cell receptor beta chains from one sample in a study of shared clonotypes between healthy human individuals. Only in-frame clones appear in the TCRdb table, and some are missing; sequencing was by immunoSEQ multiplex PCR. The table includes millions of clones, approximately 95% detected once. Source material: naive CD4+ T cells sorted from blood. These receptors all come from a man younger than 30 in good health. The CDR3 runs from the conserved cysteine through the conserved F or W. A D gene is named only where the DNA matches it firmly. The listing skips clone size in some rows; elsewhere it reads once, few, many or a size class.

J gene: TRBJ2-1; V gene: TRBV6-5; D gene: -; clone size: -; CDR3 length: 15; CDR3 protein: CASRTTLTSYNEQFF; CDR3 DNA: TGTGCCAGCAGAACCACTCTGACTAGCTACAATGAGCAGTTCTTC
J gene: TRBJ2-1; V gene: TRBV18; D gene: TRBD1; clone size: -; CDR3 length: 13; CDR3 protein: CASSLGQGDEQFF; CDR3 DNA: TGTGCCAGCTCACTGGGACAGGGGGATGAGCAGTTCTTC
J gene: TRBJ2-1; V gene: TRBV9; D gene: TRBD1; clone size: -; CDR3 length: 16; CDR3 protein: CASSVDGTGGYNEQFF; CDR3 DNA: TGTGCCAGCAGCGTAGACGGGACAGGGGGCTACAATGAGCAGTTCTTC
J gene: TRBJ2-2; V gene: TRBV2; D gene: -; clone size: -; CDR3 length: 12; CDR3 protein: CASRDNTGELFF; CDR3 DNA: TGTGCCAGCAGGGATAACACCGGGGAGCTGTTTTTT
J gene: TRBJ2-1; V gene: TRBV10-3; D gene: TRBD2; clone size: -; CDR3 length: 13; CDR3 protein: CAIMSSGSDEQFF; CDR3 DNA: TGTGCCATCATGTCTAGCGGGAGCGATGAGCAGTTCTTC
J gene: TRBJ2-7; V gene: TRBV7-2; D gene: -; clone size: -; CDR3 length: 13; CDR3 protein: CASSLAGGYEQYF; CDR3 DNA: TGTGCCAGCAGCTTAGCTGGAGGCTACGAGCAGTACTTC
J gene: TRBJ2-7; V gene: TRBV18; D gene: TRBD1; clone size: -; CDR3 length: 16; CDR3 protein: CASSQGGQASAYEQYF; CDR3 DNA: TGTGCCAGCTCACAGGGGGGACAGGCGTCCGCCTACGAGCAGTACTTC
J gene: TRBJ2-5; V gene: TRBV6-5; D gene: -; clone size: -; CDR3 length: 15; CDR3 protein: CASSPGLRAQETQYF; CDR3 DNA: TGTGCCAGCAGCCCGGGACTCAGGGCCCAAGAGACCCAGTACTTC
J gene: TRBJ1-1; V gene: TRBV5-1; D gene: -; clone size: -; CDR3 length: 13; CDR3 protein: CASSLAGNTEAFF; CDR3 DNA: TGCGCCAGCAGCTTGGCGGGGAACACTGAAGCTTTCTTT
J gene: TRBJ1-2; V gene: TRBV6-6; D gene: -; clone size: -; CDR3 length: 12; CDR3 protein: CVAAVANYGYTF; CDR3 DNA: TGTGTCGCAGCGGTGGCTAACTATGGCTACACCTTC
J gene: TRBJ2-5; V gene: TRBV6-1; D gene: TRBD2; clone size: -; CDR3 length: 15; CDR3 protein: CASYGGVRVEGTQYF; CDR3 DNA: TGTGCCAGCTACGGGGGGGTACGGGTAGAAGGGACCCAGTACTTC
J gene: TRBJ2-3; V gene: TRBV18; D gene: -; clone size: once; CDR3 length: 12; CDR3 protein: CASSPEADTQYF; CDR3 DNA: TGTGCCAGCTCACCAGAGGCAGATACGCAGTATTTT
J gene: TRBJ1-1; V gene: TRBV7-3; D gene: -; clone size: -; CDR3 length: 13; CDR3 protein: CASSPGNPAEAFF; CDR3 DNA: TGTGCCAGCAGCCCGGGGAATCCGGCTGAAGCTTTCTTT
J gene: TRBJ2-7; V gene: TRBV5-1; D gene: -; clone size: -; CDR3 length: 15; CDR3 protein: CASRKKGEGSYEQYF; CDR3 DNA: TGCGCCAGCAGGAAAAAGGGAGAGGGCTCCTACGAGCAGTACTTC
J gene: TRBJ2-5; V gene: TRBV19; D gene: -; clone size: -; CDR3 length: 15; CDR3 protein: CASSPWGGVEETQYF; CDR3 DNA: TGTGCCAGTAGCCCCTGGGGCGGGGTAGAAGAGACCCAGTACTTC
J gene: TRBJ2-3; V gene: TRBV5-1; D gene: TRBD2; clone size: -; CDR3 length: 17; CDR3 protein: CASSLALAGVGADTQYF; CDR3 DNA: TGCGCCAGCAGCTTGGCACTAGCGGGAGTCGGGGCAGATACGCAGTATTTT
J gene: TRBJ2-4; V gene: TRBV2; D gene: -; clone size: -; CDR3 length: 12; CDR3 protein: CATREQPDIQYF; CDR3 DNA: TGTGCCACCCGGGAGCAGCCGGACATTCAGTACTTC
J gene: TRBJ1-2; V gene: TRBV7-3; D gene: TRBD1; clone size: -; CDR3 length: 15; CDR3 protein: CASSTGQGMAYGYTF; CDR3 DNA: TGTGCCAGCAGCACCGGACAGGGGATGGCCTATGGCTACACCTTC
J gene: TRBJ2-5; V gene: TRBV7-9; D gene: -; clone size: -; CDR3 length: 13; CDR3 protein: CARRKDRQETQYF; CDR3 DNA: TGTGCCAGACGAAAGGACAGACAAGAGACCCAGTACTTC
J gene: TRBJ2-5; V gene: TRBV19; D gene: TRBD1; clone size: -; CDR3 length: 13; CDR3 protein: CASSRDSQETQYF; CDR3 DNA: TGTGCCAGTAGTAGGGACAGTCAAGAGACCCAGTACTTC
J gene: TRBJ2-7; V gene: TRBV7-2; D gene: TRBD2; clone size: -; CDR3 length: 15; CDR3 protein: CASSLDSGDTYEQYF; CDR3 DNA: TGTGCCAGCAGCTTAGATAGCGGGGATACCTACGAGCAGTACTTC
J gene: TRBJ2-2; V gene: TRBV5-1; D gene: TRBD1; clone size: -; CDR3 length: 17; CDR3 protein: CASRTGTGRANTGELFF; CDR3 DNA: TGCGCCAGCAGAACCGGGACAGGGAGGGCGAACACCGGGGAGCTGTTTTTT
J gene: TRBJ2-7; V gene: TRBV6-1; D gene: -; clone size: -; CDR3 length: 14; CDR3 protein: CASIEMGWAGEQYF; CDR3 DNA: TGTGCCAGCATTGAAATGGGGTGGGCTGGCGAGCAGTACTTC
J gene: TRBJ2-7; V gene: TRBV6-5; D gene: -; clone size: many; CDR3 length: 14; CDR3 protein: CASSPQGSKYEQYF; CDR3 DNA: TGTGCCAGCAGTCCCCAGGGATCTAAGTACGAGCAGTACTTC
J gene: TRBJ2-7; V gene: TRBV5-3; D gene: -; clone size: -; CDR3 length: 15; CDR3 protein: CASSQDLNPTYEQYF; CDR3 DNA: TGCGCCAGCAGCCAAGATCTTAATCCTACCTACGAGCAGTACTTC
J gene: TRBJ2-7; V gene: TRBV5-6; D gene: -; clone size: -; CDR3 length: 17; CDR3 protein: CASSLMDTSFSSYEQYF; CDR3 DNA: TGTGCCAGCAGCTTGATGGACACCAGTTTTAGCTCCTACGAGCAGTACTTC
J gene: TRBJ2-3; V gene: TRBV11-3; D gene: TRBD2; clone size: -; CDR3 length: 16; CDR3 protein: CASSQGLAGVTDTQYF; CDR3 DNA: TGTGCCAGCAGTCAGGGCCTAGCGGGAGTTACAGATACGCAGTATTTT
J gene: TRBJ2-3; V gene: TRBV11-2; D gene: TRBD2; clone size: -; CDR3 length: 19; CDR3 protein: CASSKGLAGEVTSTDTQYF; CDR3 DNA: TGTGCCAGCAGCAAGGGACTAGCGGGGGAGGTTACTAGCACAGATACGCAGTATTTT
J gene: TRBJ2-7; V gene: TRBV19; D gene: TRBD1; clone size: -; CDR3 length: 14; CDR3 protein: CAGASKQGLYEQYF; CDR3 DNA: TGTGCCGGCGCGAGTAAACAGGGGTTGTACGAGCAGTACTTC
J gene: TRBJ1-6; V gene: TRBV6-1; D gene: -; clone size: once; CDR3 length: 15; CDR3 protein: CASIRDPEGVSPLHF; CDR3 DNA: TGTGCCAGCATCCGGGACCCCGAGGGGGTTTCACCCCTCCACTTT
J gene: TRBJ1-2; V gene: TRBV9; D gene: TRBD1; clone size: -; CDR3 length: 15; CDR3 protein: CASSVGTGVGQGYTF; CDR3 DNA: TGTGCCAGCAGCGTTGGGACAGGGGTAGGTCAGGGCTACACCTTC
J gene: TRBJ1-2; V gene: TRBV11-2; D gene: -; clone size: once; CDR3 length: 13; CDR3 protein: CASSLNRNYGYTF; CDR3 DNA: TGTGCCAGCAGCTTGAACAGGAACTATGGCTACACCTTC
J gene: TRBJ2-5; V gene: TRBV5-1; D gene: -; clone size: -; CDR3 length: 13; CDR3 protein: CASSSASGETQYF; CDR3 DNA: TGCGCCAGCAGCTCGGCATCGGGAGAGACCCAGTACTTC
J gene: TRBJ2-7; V gene: TRBV7-2; D gene: TRBD1; clone size: -; CDR3 length: 14; CDR3 protein: CASSLGQGFGEQYF; CDR3 DNA: TGTGCCAGCAGCTTAGGACAGGGGTTCGGCGAGCAGTACTTC
J gene: TRBJ1-6; V gene: TRBV7-8; D gene: -; clone size: -; CDR3 length: 18; CDR3 protein: CASSLNGRGSSYNSPLHF; CDR3 DNA: TGTGCCAGCAGCTTAAATGGAAGGGGGAGCTCCTATAATTCACCCCTCCACTTT
J gene: TRBJ2-7; V gene: TRBV5-1; D gene: TRBD2; clone size: -; CDR3 length: 13; CDR3 protein: CASSSGGPYEQYF; CDR3 DNA: TGCGCCAGCAGCTCGGGGGGACCCTACGAGCAGTACTTC
J gene: TRBJ2-5; V gene: TRBV5-6; D gene: -; clone size: -; CDR3 length: 13; CDR3 protein: CASSIGTPETQYF; CDR3 DNA: TGTGCCAGCAGCATCGGGACTCCCGAGACCCAGTACTTC
J gene: TRBJ2-1; V gene: TRBV5-1; D gene: -; clone size: -; CDR3 length: 13; CDR3 protein: CASSSRPSDEQFF; CDR3 DNA: TGCGCCAGCAGCTCCAGACCCAGCGATGAGCAGTTCTTC
J gene: TRBJ1-4; V gene: TRBV5-6; D gene: -; clone size: -; CDR3 length: 14; CDR3 protein: CASSLEPSGEKLFF; CDR3 DNA: TGTGCCAGCAGCTTGGAGCCAAGCGGTGAAAAACTGTTTTTT
J gene: TRBJ1-2; V gene: TRBV6-4; D gene: -; clone size: -; CDR3 length: 13; CDR3 protein: CASSPQGNYGYTF; CDR3 DNA: TGTGCCAGCAGCCCCCAGGGAAACTATGGCTACACCTTC
J gene: TRBJ1-4; V gene: TRBV7-2; D gene: TRBD1; clone size: -; CDR3 length: 15; CDR3 protein: CASSFQGAPGEKLFF; CDR3 DNA: TGTGCCAGCAGCTTTCAGGGGGCGCCAGGTGAAAAACTGTTTTTT
J gene: TRBJ2-2; V gene: TRBV9; D gene: -; clone size: -; CDR3 length: 14; CDR3 protein: CASSTGAGTGELFF; CDR3 DNA: TGTGCCAGCAGCACAGGCGCGGGTACCGGGGAGCTGTTTTTT
J gene: TRBJ1-1; V gene: TRBV18; D gene: -; clone size: -; CDR3 length: 17; CDR3 protein: CASSRDWGPDMNTEAFF; CDR3 DNA: TGTGCCAGCTCACGGGATTGGGGGCCGGATATGAACACTGAAGCTTTCTTT
J gene: TRBJ2-6; V gene: TRBV2; D gene: TRBD1; clone size: -; CDR3 length: 15; CDR3 protein: CASSTQGAGANVLTF; CDR3 DNA: TGTGCCAGCAGTACCCAGGGGGCTGGGGCCAACGTCCTGACTTTC
J gene: TRBJ1-5; V gene: TRBV2; D gene: -; clone size: -; CDR3 length: 15; CDR3 protein: CASRREGGGNQPQHF; CDR3 DNA: TGTGCCAGCAGGAGGGAGGGGGGTGGCAATCAGCCCCAGCATTTT
J gene: TRBJ2-5; V gene: TRBV2; D gene: TRBD1; clone size: -; CDR3 length: 15; CDR3 protein: CASEGRDRWQETQYF; CDR3 DNA: TGTGCCAGCGAGGGCCGGGACAGGTGGCAAGAGACCCAGTACTTC
J gene: TRBJ2-1; V gene: TRBV2; D gene: TRBD1; clone size: -; CDR3 length: 16; CDR3 protein: CASSEFRTGVYNEQFF; CDR3 DNA: TGTGCCAGCAGTGAATTCAGGACAGGGGTATACAATGAGCAGTTCTTC
J gene: TRBJ2-5; V gene: TRBV4-2; D gene: -; clone size: -; CDR3 length: 14; CDR3 protein: CASSQDTGRETQYF; CDR3 DNA: TGTGCCAGCAGCCAAGATACGGGGAGGGAGACCCAGTACTTC
J gene: TRBJ1-1; V gene: TRBV2; D gene: -; clone size: many; CDR3 length: 11; CDR3 protein: CASSFQSEAFF; CDR3 DNA: TGTGCCAGCAGTTTCCAGTCTGAAGCTTTCTTT